The 12 T cell receptor beta chains reported below all come from one sample, sequenced in a study of cytomegalovirus exposure and HLA in healthy donors. The PCR contained 60 Vbeta and 13 Jbeta primers. Repertoires were generated with immunoSEQ multiplex PCR, while TCRdb's copy carries only in-frame clones and drops some. The table lists 210,000 or so clones, around 80% of them singletons. The sample was PBMCs. These receptors came from a girl aged 2 to 10 in good health and CMV-seronegative.

The gene calls are TRBV2 and TRBJ2-1, with TRBD2 matching 8 bases. With 4 bases clipped from V and 5 bases from J, the junction kept 10 bases outside the gene matches. The germline V gene has CDR1 SNHLY and CDR2 FYNNEI. This CDR3 spans 16 amino acids. The CDR3 coding sequence is TGTGCCAGCAGTGTTCGTACGGCGGGGGGTCACAATGAGCAGTTCTTC. Amino acid sequence: CASSVRTAGGHNEQFF.

This rearrangement joins TRBV7-9 to TRBJ1-2, with 9 bases identical to TRBD1. The V segment lost 3 bases and the J segment 8 bases; nucleotides outside the gene matches: 10. The CDR3 loop spans 15 amino acids. CDR1 is SEHNR, CDR2 FQNEAQ, per germline (reference sequence). In DNA form, the CDR3 reads TGTGCCAGCAGCTTCTCCGGGACAGGGAGGGGAGGCTACACCTTC. This gives the protein CASSFSGTGRGGYTF.

The genes are TRBV19 and TRBJ2-7; 7 bases fit TRBD2. The CDR3 totals 14 residues. CDR1 is LNHDA, CDR2 SQIVND, per germline (reference sequence). V lost 3 bases to trimming and J lost 5 bases; unmatched junction nucleotides: 7. CDR3 amino acids: CASSIQAGADEQYF. Written as DNA, the CDR3 is TGTGCCAGTAGTATTCAGGCGGGAGCTGACGAGCAGTACTTC.

This rearrangement joins TRBV10-3 to TRBJ2-4; 7 bases line up with TRBD1. The germline V gene has CDR1 ENHRY and CDR2 SYGVKD. The CDR3 loop spans 14 amino acids. V was clipped by 3 bases and J by 6 bases; unmatched bases: 5. The CDR3 DNA reads as TGTGCCATCAGTGATACGACAGGGTCAAACATTCAGTACTTC. As protein: CAISDTTGSNIQYF.

The chain carries TRBV25-1 and TRBJ1-3, with 8 bases that match TRBD1. Germline loops: CDR1 MGHDK, CDR2 SYGVNS. The length of the CDR3 is 16 residues. V trimming: 4 bases; J trimming: 0 bases; junction bases outside the gene matches: 5. The CDR3 nucleotides are TGTGCCAGCAGTGTCGTGGACAGGGTCTCTGGAAACACCATATATTTT. Amino acids: CASSVVDRVSGNTIYF.

The chain links TRBV29-1 to TRBJ1-4; 7 bases are shared with TRBD1. Germline CDR1 SQVTM, CDR2 ANQGSEA. The trim removed 6 bases at V and 11 bases at J, leaving 15 bases unmatched. The CDR3 consists of 14 residues. The CDR3 region is CSVTGNGGSGKLFF. The CDR3 DNA reads as TGCAGCGTGACAGGGAATGGGGGATCTGGGAAACTGTTTTTT.

As DNA, the CDR3 is TGCGCCAGCGGAGACGACAGAAACAATTCACCCCTCCACTTT. Translation gives CASGDDRNNSPLHF. The genes are TRBV5-1 and TRBJ1-6; D perhaps matches TRBD1 (5 bases). Germline V gene lookup returns CDR1 SGHRS and CDR2 YFSETQ. V was clipped by 7 bases and J by 7 bases, with 15 bases between them. The CDR3 covers 14 residues.

V gene TRBV2 combines with J gene TRBJ2-5, with TRBD2 as a possible D gene (5 bases). V was clipped by 4 bases and J by 3 bases, with 9 bases between them. The CDR3 spans 13 residues. Germline CDR1 and CDR2: SNHLY and FYNNEI. The CDR3 bases are TGTGCCAGCAGTGCGCTAGCTAAAGAGACCCAGTACTTC. Protein product: CASSALAKETQYF.

The chain has TRBV5-5 and TRBJ1-5; D gene unclear. This CDR3 has 14 residues. Between the trimmed V and J ends, which lost 1 base and 3 bases, there was a span of 8 bases. Germline V gene sequence: CDR1 SGHKS, CDR2 YYEKEE (reference sequence). In DNA form, the CDR3 reads TGTGCCAGCAGCTTGTACACAACCAATCAGCCCCAGCATTTT. It is translated as CASSLYTTNQPQHF.

The chain joins TRBV19 to TRBJ1-2; TRBD1 is a possible D gene (5 bases). Germline V CDR1 and CDR2: LNHDA, SQIVND (reference sequence). This CDR3 spans 13 amino acids. Trimming took off 3 bases at V and 14 bases at J, with 19 bases between the two ends. CDR3 loop: CASSIGGRRAGTF. The CDR3 nucleotides read TGTGCCAGTAGTATCGGAGGTCGCAGGGCGGGGACCTTC. Full variable domain (rest looked up from reference TRBV19 and TRBJ1-2): DGGITQSPKYLFRKEGQNVTLSCEQNLNHDAMYWYRQDPGQGLRLIYYSQIVNDFQKGDIAEGYSVSREKKESFPLTVTSAQKNPTAFYLCASSIGGRRAGTFGSGTRLTVV.

This chain connects TRBV6-6 to TRBJ2-5, with a possible D match to TRBD2 (5 bases). There are 13 residues in the CDR3. The germline V and J ends were trimmed by 5 bases and 2 bases, with 9 bases remaining between them. Per the germline V gene, CDR1 is MNHNY and CDR2 is SVGAGI (reference sequence). The chain's CDR3 is CASSGREQETQYF. The CDR3 region has the DNA TGTGCCAGCAGTGGGAGAGAACAAGAGACCCAGTACTTC.

This chain connects TRBV5-4 to TRBJ1-2; D is perhaps TRBD1 (5 bases). The germline V gene encodes CDR1 SGHNT and CDR2 YYREEE (reference sequence). The CDR3 sequence is 13 residues long. With 0 bases removed from V and 7 bases from J, the gap between germline ends came to 10 bases. The CDR3 reads CASSLEGRGGYTF. CDR3 sequence (DNA): TGTGCCAGCAGCTTGGAAGGGAGGGGTGGCTACACCTTC.